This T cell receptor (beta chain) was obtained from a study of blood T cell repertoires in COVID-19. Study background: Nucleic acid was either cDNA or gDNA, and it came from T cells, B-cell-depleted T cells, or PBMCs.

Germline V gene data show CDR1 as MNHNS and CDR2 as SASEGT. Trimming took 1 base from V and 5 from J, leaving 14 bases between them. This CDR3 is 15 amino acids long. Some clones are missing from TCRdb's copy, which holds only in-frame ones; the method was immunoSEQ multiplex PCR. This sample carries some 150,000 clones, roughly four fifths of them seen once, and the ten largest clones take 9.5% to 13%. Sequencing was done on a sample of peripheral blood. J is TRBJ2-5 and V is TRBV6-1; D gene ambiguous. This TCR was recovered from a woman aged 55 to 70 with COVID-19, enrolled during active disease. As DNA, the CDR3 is TGTGCCAGCAGTGAAGTGGAACGGCGGAACGAGACCCAGTACTTC. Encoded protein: CASSEVERRNETQYF.